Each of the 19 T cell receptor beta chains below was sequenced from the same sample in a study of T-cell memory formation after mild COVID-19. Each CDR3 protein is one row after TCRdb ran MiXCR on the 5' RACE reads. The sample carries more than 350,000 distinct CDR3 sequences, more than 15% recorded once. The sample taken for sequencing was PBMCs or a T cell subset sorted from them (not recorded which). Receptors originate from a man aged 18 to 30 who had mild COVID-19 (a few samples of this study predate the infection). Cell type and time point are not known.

CDR3 DNA sequence: TGTGCCAGCAGCTTTTCCCGCTACTACGAGCAGTACTTC. Protein: CASSFSRYYEQYF. The chain uses TRBV11-1 and TRBJ2-7; D uncertain. The CDR3 extends over 13 amino acids. Germline values: CDR1 SGHAT, CDR2 FQDESV (reference sequence). V lost 3 bases and J lost 3, with 9 bases in between.

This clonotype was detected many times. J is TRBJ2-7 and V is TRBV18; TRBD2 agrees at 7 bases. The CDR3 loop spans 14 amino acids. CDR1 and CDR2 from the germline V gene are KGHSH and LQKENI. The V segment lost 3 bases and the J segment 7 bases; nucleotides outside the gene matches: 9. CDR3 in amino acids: CASSPGGEGYEQYV. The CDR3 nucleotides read TGTGCCAGCTCACCGGGAGGGGAGGGATATGAGCAGTACGTC.

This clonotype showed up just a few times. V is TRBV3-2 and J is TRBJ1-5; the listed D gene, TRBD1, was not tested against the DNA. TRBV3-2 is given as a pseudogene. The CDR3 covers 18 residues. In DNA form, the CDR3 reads TGTGCCAGCAGCCAAGATCACGTCGGGGCGAAGAGCAATCAGCCCCAGCATTTT. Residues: CASSQDHVGAKSNQPQHF.

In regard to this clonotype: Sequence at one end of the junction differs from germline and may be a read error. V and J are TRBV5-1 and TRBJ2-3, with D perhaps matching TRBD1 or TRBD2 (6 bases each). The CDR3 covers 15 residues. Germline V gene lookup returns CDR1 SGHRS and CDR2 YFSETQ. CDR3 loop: CDSSSSPGAKDTQYF. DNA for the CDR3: TGCGACAGCAGCTCCTCGCCGGGGGCAAAAGATACGCAGTATTTT.

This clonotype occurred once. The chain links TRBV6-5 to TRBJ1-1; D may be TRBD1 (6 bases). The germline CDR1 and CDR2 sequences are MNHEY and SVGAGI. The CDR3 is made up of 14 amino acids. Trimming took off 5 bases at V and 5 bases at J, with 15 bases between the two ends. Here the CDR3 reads CASSHYRTETEAFF. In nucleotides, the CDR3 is TGTGCCAGCAGTCACTACCGGACAGAAACTGAAGCTTTCTTT.

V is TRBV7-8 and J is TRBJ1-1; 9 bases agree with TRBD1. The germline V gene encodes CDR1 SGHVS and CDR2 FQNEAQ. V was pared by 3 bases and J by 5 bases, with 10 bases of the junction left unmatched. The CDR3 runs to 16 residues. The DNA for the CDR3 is TGTGCCAGCAGCTTTAACAGGGGGCGCGGGTTGACTGAAGCTTTCTTT. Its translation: CASSFNRGRGLTEAFF.

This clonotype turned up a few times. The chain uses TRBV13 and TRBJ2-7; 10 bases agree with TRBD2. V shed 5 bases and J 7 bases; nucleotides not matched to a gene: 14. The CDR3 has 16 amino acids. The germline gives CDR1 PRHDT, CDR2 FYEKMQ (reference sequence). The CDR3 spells CASSPLGSGGAGEQYF. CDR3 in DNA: TGTGCCAGCAGCCCCTTGGGGAGCGGGGGGGCTGGAGAGCAGTACTTC.

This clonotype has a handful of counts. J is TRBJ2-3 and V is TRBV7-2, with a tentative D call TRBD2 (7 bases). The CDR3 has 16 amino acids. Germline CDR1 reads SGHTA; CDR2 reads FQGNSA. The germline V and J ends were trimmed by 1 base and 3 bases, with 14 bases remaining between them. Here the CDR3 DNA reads TGTGCCAGCAGCTTAGACCCGGGGGGCCCAACAGATACGCAGTATTTT. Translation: CASSLDPGGPTDTQYF.

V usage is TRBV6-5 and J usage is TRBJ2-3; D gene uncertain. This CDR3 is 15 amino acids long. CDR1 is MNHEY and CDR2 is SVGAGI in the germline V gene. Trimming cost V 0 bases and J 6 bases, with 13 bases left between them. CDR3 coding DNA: TGTGCCAGCAGTTACTCAGGAATGCCATGGGATACGCAGTATTTT. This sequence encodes CASSYSGMPWDTQYF.

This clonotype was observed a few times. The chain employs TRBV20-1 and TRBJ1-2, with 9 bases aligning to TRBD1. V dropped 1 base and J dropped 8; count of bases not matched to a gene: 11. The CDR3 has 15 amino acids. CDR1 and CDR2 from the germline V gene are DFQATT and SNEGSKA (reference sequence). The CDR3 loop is CSARGGQGPRKGYTF. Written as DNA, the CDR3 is TGCAGTGCTAGAGGGGGACAGGGCCCACGGAAGGGCTACACCTTC.

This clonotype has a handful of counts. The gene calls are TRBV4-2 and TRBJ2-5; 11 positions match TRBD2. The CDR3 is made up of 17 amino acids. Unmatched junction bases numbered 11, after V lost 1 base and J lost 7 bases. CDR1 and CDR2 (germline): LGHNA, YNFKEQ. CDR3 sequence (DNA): TGTGCCAGCAGCCAAGGGGGGACTAGCGGAGGCTTGTGGACCCAGTACTTC. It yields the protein CASSQGGTSGGLWTQYF.

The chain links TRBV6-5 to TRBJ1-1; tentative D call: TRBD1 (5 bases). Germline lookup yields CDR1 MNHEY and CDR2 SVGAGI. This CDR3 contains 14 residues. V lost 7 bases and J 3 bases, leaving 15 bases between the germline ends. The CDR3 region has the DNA TGTGCCAGCACCTCTGTCAGGGTAGACACTGAAGCTTTCTTT. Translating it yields CASTSVRVDTEAFF.

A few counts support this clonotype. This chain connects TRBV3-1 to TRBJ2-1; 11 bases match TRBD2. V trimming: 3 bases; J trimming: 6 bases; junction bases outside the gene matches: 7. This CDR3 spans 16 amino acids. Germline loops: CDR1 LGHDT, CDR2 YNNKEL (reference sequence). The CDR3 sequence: CASSHPRLAGINEQFF. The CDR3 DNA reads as TGTGCCAGCAGCCACCCCCGACTAGCGGGGATCAATGAGCAGTTCTTC.

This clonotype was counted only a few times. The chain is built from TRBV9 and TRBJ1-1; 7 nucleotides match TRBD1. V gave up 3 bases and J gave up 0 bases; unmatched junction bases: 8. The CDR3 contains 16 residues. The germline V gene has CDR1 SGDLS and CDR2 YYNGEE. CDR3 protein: CASSATPQGMNTEAFF. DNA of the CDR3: TGTGCCAGCAGCGCGACCCCACAGGGGATGAACACTGAAGCTTTCTTT.

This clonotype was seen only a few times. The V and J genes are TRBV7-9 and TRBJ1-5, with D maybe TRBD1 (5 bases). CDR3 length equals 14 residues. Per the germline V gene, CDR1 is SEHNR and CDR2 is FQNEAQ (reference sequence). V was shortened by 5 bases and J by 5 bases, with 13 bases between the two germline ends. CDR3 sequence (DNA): TGTGCCAGCAGCATCCAGGGCCAGCATCAGCCCCAGCATTTT. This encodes CASSIQGQHQPQHF.

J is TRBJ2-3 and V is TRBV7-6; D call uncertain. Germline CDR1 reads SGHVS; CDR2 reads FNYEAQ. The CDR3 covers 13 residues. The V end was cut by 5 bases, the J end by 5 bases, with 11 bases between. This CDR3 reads CASSGFGRDTQYF. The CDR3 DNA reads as TGTGCCAGCAGCGGGTTCGGGCGAGATACGCAGTATTTT.

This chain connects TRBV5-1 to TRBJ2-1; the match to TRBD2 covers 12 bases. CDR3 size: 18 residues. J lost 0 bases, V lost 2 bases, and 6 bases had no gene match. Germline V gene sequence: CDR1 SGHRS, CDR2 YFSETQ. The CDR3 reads CASSLTSGGSSSYNEQFF. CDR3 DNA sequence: TGCGCCAGCAGCTTAACTAGCGGGGGGTCAAGCTCCTACAATGAGCAGTTCTTC. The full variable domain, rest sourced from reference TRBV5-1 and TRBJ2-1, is KAGVTQTPRYLIKTRGQQVTLSCSPISGHRSVSWYQQTPGQGLQFLFEYFSETQRNKGNFPGRFSGRQFSNSRSEMNVSTLELGDSALYLCASSLTSGGSSSYNEQFFGPGTRLTVL.

CDR3 region: CASSLRAGDYNEQFF. The CDR3 DNA reads TGCGCCAGCAGCTTAAGAGCGGGGGATTACAATGAGCAGTTCTTC. The chain uses TRBV5-1 and TRBJ2-1; 8 nucleotides agree with TRBD2. From germline, CDR1 is SGHRS and CDR2 YFSETQ. The V segment lost 2 bases and the J segment 4 bases; nucleotides outside the gene matches: 5. The CDR3 is 15 residues long.

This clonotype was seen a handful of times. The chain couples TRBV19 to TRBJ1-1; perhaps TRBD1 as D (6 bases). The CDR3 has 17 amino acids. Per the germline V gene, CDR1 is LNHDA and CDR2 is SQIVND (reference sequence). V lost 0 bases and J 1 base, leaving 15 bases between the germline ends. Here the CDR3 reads CASSIEYKGQRNTEAFF. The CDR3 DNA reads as TGTGCCAGTAGTATAGAGTATAAAGGACAGAGGAACACTGAAGCTTTCTTT.